The 10 T cell receptor beta chains in this list originate from one sample, sequenced in a study of CD8 T cells in Susac syndrome. The RNA input was 0.5 to 1 ug, and it was reverse transcribed with random hexamers. MiXCR, run by TCRdb on the immunoSEQ multiplex PCR reads, gives a single entry per CDR3 protein. Here the sample spans 190,000 or so distinct CDR3 sequences, about 95% being singletons. The sequencing input was CD4+ T cells from PBMCs. The receptors stem from a human donor with multiple sclerosis.

The gene calls are TRBV3-1 and TRBJ1-3; D is undetermined. Germline-derived CDR1 and CDR2 are LGHDT and YNNKEL (reference sequence). Trimming pared 4 bases from V and 4 bases from J, leaving 8 bases between. This CDR3 has 13 amino acids. CDR3 protein: CASSPEIGNTIYF. The CDR3 DNA sequence: TGTGCCAGCAGCCCTGAGATCGGAAACACCATATATTTT.

V is TRBV27 and J is TRBJ2-1; no clear D gene. The germline V and J ends were trimmed by 5 bases and 0 bases, with 11 bases remaining between them. The CDR3 extends over 15 amino acids. CDR1 is MNHEY, CDR2 SMNVEV, per germline (reference sequence). CDR3 bases: TGTGCCAGCAGTCCCTATCTAGGCTCCTACAATGAGCAGTTCTTC. Encoded protein: CASSPYLGSYNEQFF.

V and J are TRBV7-3 and TRBJ2-1, with D perhaps TRBD2 (6 bases). Trimming cost V 6 bases and J 7 bases, with 19 bases left between them. The CDR3 is made up of 15 amino acids. The germline V gene has CDR1 SGHTA and CDR2 FQGTGA. CDR3 nucleotide sequence: TGTGCCAGCAGTTCGAGAACGGGTAGCGGAAATGAGCAGTTCTTC. Translating gives CASSSRTGSGNEQFF.

This chain uses TRBV7-2 with TRBJ2-7; 10 nucleotides agree with TRBD2. The germline V gene encodes CDR1 SGHTA and CDR2 FQGNSA. Trimming took 4 bases from V and 0 from J; bases not matched to a gene: 9. The CDR3 is 17 amino acids. This CDR3 reads CASSSAPSGSVSYEQYF. The CDR3 region has the DNA TGTGCCAGCAGCTCAGCTCCTAGCGGGAGTGTCTCCTACGAGCAGTACTTC.

The gene calls are TRBV24-1 and TRBJ2-1; 8 bases align to TRBD2. The CDR3 is 14 amino acids. Germline V gene data show CDR1 as KGHDR and CDR2 as SFDVKD. J lost 7 bases, V lost 4 bases, and 5 bases had no gene match. The chain's CDR3 is CATSESGGRNEQFF. The CDR3 DNA reads TGTGCCACCAGTGAGAGCGGGGGCCGTAATGAGCAGTTCTTC.

The V and J genes are TRBV9 and TRBJ2-1; D call uncertain. Looked up from germline, CDR1 is SGDLS and CDR2 is YYNGEE. Trimming removed 0 bases at V and 8 bases at J, with 3 bases between. The CDR3 is made up of 11 amino acids. The CDR3 protein is CASSVGDEQFF. The CDR3 nucleotides are TGTGCCAGCAGCGTAGGGGATGAGCAGTTCTTC. The complete variable domain, with remaining parts taken from reference TRBV9 and TRBJ2-1, reads DSGVTQTPKHLITATGQRVTLRCSPRSGDLSVYWYQQSLDQGLQFLIQYYNGEERAKGNILERFSAQQFPDLHSELNLSSLELGDSALYFCASSVGDEQFFGPGTRLTVL.

The chain combines TRBV20-1 with TRBJ1-5, with D maybe TRBD1 (5 bases). CDR1 and CDR2 from the germline V gene are DFQATT and SNEGSKA (reference sequence). The V end was cut by 5 bases, the J end by 0 bases, with 11 bases between. The CDR3 runs to 14 residues. CDR3 bases: TGCAGTGCTGGAAGGACACTTAGCAATCAGCCCCAGCATTTT. It codes for CSAGRTLSNQPQHF.

The V call is TRBV6-5, the J call TRBJ2-7; D is uncertain. This CDR3 contains 15 residues. With 2 bases removed from V and 0 bases from J, the gap between germline ends came to 11 bases. Germline V gene lookup returns CDR1 MNHEY and CDR2 SVGAGI. CDR3 nucleotides: TGTGCCAGCAGTTACGGCCGTAAGAGCTCCTACGAGCAGTACTTC. The encoded protein is CASSYGRKSSYEQYF.

The CDR3: CASSFTRSYEQYF. CDR3 DNA sequence: TGTGCCAGCAGCTTTACTCGTTCCTACGAGCAGTACTTC. This chain links TRBV5-6 with TRBJ2-7; no reliable D call. This CDR3 has 13 amino acids. V was clipped by 2 bases and J by 1 base, with 7 bases between them. The V gene's germline CDR1 is SGHDT and CDR2 YYEEEE.

The chain employs TRBV3-1 and TRBJ2-6, with D hard to call. The ends were cut back, 4 bases at V and 2 bases at J, with 15 bases in the middle. The germline V gene has CDR1 LGHDT and CDR2 YNNKEL (reference sequence). This CDR3 spans 17 amino acids. The CDR3: CASSPGFPWAGANVLTF. The CDR3 DNA is TGTGCCAGCAGCCCCGGGTTTCCTTGGGCTGGGGCCAACGTCCTGACTTTC.